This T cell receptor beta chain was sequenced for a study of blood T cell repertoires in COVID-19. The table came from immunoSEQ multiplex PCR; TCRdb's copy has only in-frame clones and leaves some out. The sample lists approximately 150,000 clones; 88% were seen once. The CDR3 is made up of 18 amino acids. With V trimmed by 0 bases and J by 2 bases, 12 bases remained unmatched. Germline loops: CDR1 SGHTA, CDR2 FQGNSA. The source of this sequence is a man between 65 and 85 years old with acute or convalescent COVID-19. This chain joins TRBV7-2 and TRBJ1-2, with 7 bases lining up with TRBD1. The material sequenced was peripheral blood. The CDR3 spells CASSLAPMTGRSNYGYTF. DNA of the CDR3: TGTGCCAGCAGCTTAGCTCCGATGACAGGGAGGTCGAACTATGGCTACACCTTC. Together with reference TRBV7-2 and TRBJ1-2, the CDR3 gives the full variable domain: GAGVSQSPSNKVTEKGKDVELRCDPISGHTALYWYRQSLGQGLEFLIYFQGNSAPDKSGLPSDRFSAERTGGSVSTLTIQRTQQEDSAVYLCASSLAPMTGRSNYGYTFGSGTRLTVV.